This TCR beta chain was obtained from a study of blood T cell repertoires in COVID-19. Whole-study context: Samples of COVID-19 (acute and convalescent) were obtained from the United States, Italy and Spain. T cells, B-cell-depleted T cells, or PBMCs provided the cDNA or gDNA that served as material.

This CDR3 is built from 11 residues. CDR1 and CDR2 (germline): MNHEY, SVGEGT. V lost 5 bases, J lost 3 bases, and 5 bases lay in between. The data were produced by immunoSEQ multiplex PCR, yet TCRdb's version contains in-frame clones alone and is incomplete. The sample consists of a few hundred thousand clones, more than 75% of them appearing once. V and J are TRBV6-2 or TRBV6-3 and TRBJ2-7; D gene uncertain. The sequence was collected from a woman between 45 and 60 years old with acute or convalescent COVID-19. Sequences were obtained from peripheral blood. The CDR3 loop reads CASSQNYEQYF. CDR3 nucleotide sequence: TGTGCCAGCAGTCAGAACTACGAGCAGTACTTC.